This TCR beta chain was observed in a study of blood T cell repertoires in COVID-19. Across the study: Specimens from acute and convalescent COVID-19 originated in the United States, Italy and Spain. The analysed material was cDNA or gDNA that came from T cells, B-cell-depleted T cells, or PBMCs.

This clone came up a few times. Per the original data handling: Reference gene primer amplification yielded estimated nucleated cell counts. Sequencing used immunoSEQ multiplex PCR; TCRdb keeps in-frame clones, though not all of them. V, J and clone size reflect that table, while D and trimming were determined from the DNA. The data contain around 130,000 clones, about 84% of them seen just once; the ten biggest clones take up 3.9%. The CDR3 has 14 residues. The V gene's germline CDR1 is SGHDT and CDR2 YYEEEE. Between the trimmed V and J ends, which lost 0 bases and 7 bases, there was a span of 11 bases.

This sequence joins TRBV5-6 and TRBJ1-5; D is perhaps TRBD1 (6 bases). The receptor was isolated from a man aged 60-69 years with acute or convalescent COVID-19. The source material was peripheral blood. CDR3 amino acids: CASSLGTGHQPQHF. The CDR3 DNA follows: TGTGCCAGCAGCTTGGGCACAGGGCACCAGCCCCAGCATTTT.